A single T cell receptor (beta chain) is shown here with its context. This entry comes from a study of shared clonotypes between healthy human individuals. Method: immunoSEQ multiplex PCR; TCRdb's copy keeps in-frame clones and lacks some. The data contain a few million clones, 92% of them singletons. The authors divided CD4+ cells into CD45RA+ naive and CD45RA-negative memory subsets. Looked up from germline, CDR1 is SGHDT and CDR2 is YYEEEE. J was trimmed by 1 base and V by 0 bases; bases with no gene match: 2. The CDR3 runs to 16 residues. The sequenced material came from naive CD4+ T cells from PBMCs. Subset denoted: CD45RA+ positively selected. The chain carries TRBV5-6 and TRBJ2-3; TRBD2 agrees at 10 bases. The source is a man younger than 30 in good health. Some clones in this sample may be carry-over from other donors' samples. The CDR3 bases are TGTGCCAGCAGCTTGGTGGGGACTAGCGGCACAGATACGCAGTATTTT. Translated: CASSLVGTSGTDTQYF.